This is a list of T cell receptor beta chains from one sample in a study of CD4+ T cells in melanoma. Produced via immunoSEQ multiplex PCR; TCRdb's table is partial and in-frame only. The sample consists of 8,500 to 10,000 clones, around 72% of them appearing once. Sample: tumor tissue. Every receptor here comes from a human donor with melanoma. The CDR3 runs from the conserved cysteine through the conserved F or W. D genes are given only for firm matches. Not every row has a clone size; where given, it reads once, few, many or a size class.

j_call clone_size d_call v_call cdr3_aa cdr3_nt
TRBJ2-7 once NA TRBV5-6 CASSFGDRDSYEQYF TGTGCCAGCAGCTTCGGCGACCGAGACTCCTACGAGCAGTACTTC
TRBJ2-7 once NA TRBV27 CASSPQGREQYF TGTGCCAGCAGCCCCCAGGGACGCGAGCAGTACTTC
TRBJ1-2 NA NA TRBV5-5 CASRGYSGDGYTF TGTGCCAGCAGAGGCTACAGTGGCGATGGCTACACCTTC
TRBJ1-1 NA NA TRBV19 CASREEFVAEAFF TGTGCCAGTAGGGAGGAGTTCGTCGCTGAAGCTTTCTTT
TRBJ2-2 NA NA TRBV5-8 CASKSQSSTGELFF TGTGCCAGCAAATCACAGTCCAGCACCGGGGAGCTGTTTTTT
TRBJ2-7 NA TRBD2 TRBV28 CATALSGGLSEQYF TGTGCCACGGCCCTTAGCGGGGGGTTATCCGAGCAGTACTTC
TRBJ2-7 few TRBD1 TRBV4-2 CASSVGQAYEQYF TGTGCCAGCAGCGTGGGACAGGCCTACGAGCAGTACTTC
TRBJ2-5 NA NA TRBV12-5 CASGLQETQYF TGTGCTAGTGGGCTCCAAGAGACCCAGTACTTC
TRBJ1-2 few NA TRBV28 CASSLSDYGYTF TGTGCCAGCAGTCTTAGCGACTATGGCTACACCTTC
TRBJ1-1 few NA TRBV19 CASSIEKQAEAFF TGTGCCAGTAGTATAGAAAAACAGGCTGAAGCTTTCTTT
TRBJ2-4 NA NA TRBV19 CASTVGNGAKNIQYF TGTGCCAGTACCGTAGGGAACGGGGCCAAAAACATTCAGTACTTC